This TCR beta chain emerged from a study of T cells in localized non-small cell lung cancer. Study conclusions and caveats: Increased T cell density in blood showed an association with longer overall survival. Of the top 100 tumor clones, median roughly 53 were in adjacent lung, some 29 among its top 100. Of the tissues analyzed, uninvolved adjacent lung showed maximal T cell clonality, greater than tumor.

This clone was detected only once. What it recognizes is unknown. Trimming left V 1 base short and J 7 bases short, with 15 bases between. The germline V gene has CDR1 SGHNT and CDR2 YYREEE (reference sequence). The CDR3 is 15 amino acids. Assay: immunoSEQ multiplex PCR; the TCRdb copy retains only in-frame clones and omits some. The table records around 8,000 clones, about 91% of them present only once. Material: peripheral blood mononuclear cells, obtained before any cancer treatment. The source is an older male donor with stage II lung adenocarcinoma. The V and J genes are TRBV5-4 and TRBJ2-1, with a possible D match to TRBD2 (6 bases). CDR3 loop: CASSLSSVNPNEQFF. The CDR3 nucleotides read TGTGCCAGCAGCTTGTCTAGCGTTAACCCGAATGAGCAGTTCTTC.